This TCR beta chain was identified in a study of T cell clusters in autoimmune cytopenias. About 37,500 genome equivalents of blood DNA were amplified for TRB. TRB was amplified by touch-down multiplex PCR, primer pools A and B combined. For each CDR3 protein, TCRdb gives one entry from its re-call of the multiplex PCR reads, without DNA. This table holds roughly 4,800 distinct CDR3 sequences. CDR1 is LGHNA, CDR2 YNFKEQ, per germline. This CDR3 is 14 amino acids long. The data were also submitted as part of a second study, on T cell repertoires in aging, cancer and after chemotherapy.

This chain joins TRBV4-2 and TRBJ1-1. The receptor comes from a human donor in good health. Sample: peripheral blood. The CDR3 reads CASSQGGTNTEAFF.